This T cell receptor (beta chain) is drawn from a study of shared clonotypes between healthy human individuals. The CDR3 sequence is 14 residues long. Germline-derived CDR1 and CDR2 are SGDLS and YYNGEE. Trimming pared 0 bases from V and 2 bases from J, leaving 6 bases between. On this clone: The same CDR3 is also encoded by other DNA sequences in this sample.

Clones were sequenced by immunoSEQ multiplex PCR, and TCRdb holds only the in-frame ones, with some missing. Here the sample spans about 1.4 million clones, more than 95% being singletons. The clonotype originates from a man between 25 and 39 years old in good health. The source material was naive CD4+ T cells sorted from blood. Subset described: CD45RA+ positively selected. The chain has TRBV9 and TRBJ2-1, with D possibly being TRBD1 (5 bases). CDR3 protein: CASSVAGTYNEQFF. In nucleotides, the CDR3 is TGTGCCAGCAGCGTAGCAGGGACCTACAATGAGCAGTTCTTC.